Following are 3 T cell receptor beta chains from one sample sequenced in a study of early T cells in non-severe SARS-CoV-2 infection. TCRdb processed the 5' RACE reads anew with MiXCR; each CDR3 protein has one entry. The sample lists some 71,000 distinct CDR3 sequences, roughly an eighth occurring once. The source material was whole blood. The receptors were sampled from an adult who was a healthcare worker with PCR-confirmed SARS-CoV-2 infection or an uninfected control (not recorded which).

This clonotype turned up a few times. This chain uses TRBV7-8 with TRBJ2-6; no clear D. V dropped 9 bases and J dropped 0 bases, with 15 bases sitting between them. The CDR3 has 16 residues. The germline V gene encodes CDR1 SGHVS and CDR2 FQNEAQ. CDR3 region: CASCFSWGSGANVLTF. CDR3 nucleotide sequence: TGTGCCAGTTGCTTTAGTTGGGGCTCTGGGGCCAACGTCCTGACTTTC.

This clonotype was observed many times. One junction end does not reproduce the germline sequence, and a read error may be involved. The chain combines TRBV7-3 with TRBJ2-3; the match to TRBD2 covers 11 bases. CDR3 size: 16 residues. Germline V gene sequence: CDR1 SGHTA, CDR2 FQGTGA. This CDR3 is CASSLTSGGSTDTQYF. CDR3 DNA: TGTGCCAGCAGCCTAACTAGCGGGGGAAGCACAGATACGCAGTATTTT.

This clonotype was detected only a few times. J is TRBJ2-1 and V is TRBV11-2; 7 bases line up with TRBD1. There are 15 residues in the CDR3. Germline V gene sequence: CDR1 SGHAT, CDR2 FQNNGV. J lost 8 bases, V lost 4 bases, and 11 bases had no gene match. In nucleotides, the CDR3 is TGTGCCAGCAGCTCTAACAGGGGTAATTGGGATGAGCAGTTCTTC. The encoded protein is CASSSNRGNWDEQFF.